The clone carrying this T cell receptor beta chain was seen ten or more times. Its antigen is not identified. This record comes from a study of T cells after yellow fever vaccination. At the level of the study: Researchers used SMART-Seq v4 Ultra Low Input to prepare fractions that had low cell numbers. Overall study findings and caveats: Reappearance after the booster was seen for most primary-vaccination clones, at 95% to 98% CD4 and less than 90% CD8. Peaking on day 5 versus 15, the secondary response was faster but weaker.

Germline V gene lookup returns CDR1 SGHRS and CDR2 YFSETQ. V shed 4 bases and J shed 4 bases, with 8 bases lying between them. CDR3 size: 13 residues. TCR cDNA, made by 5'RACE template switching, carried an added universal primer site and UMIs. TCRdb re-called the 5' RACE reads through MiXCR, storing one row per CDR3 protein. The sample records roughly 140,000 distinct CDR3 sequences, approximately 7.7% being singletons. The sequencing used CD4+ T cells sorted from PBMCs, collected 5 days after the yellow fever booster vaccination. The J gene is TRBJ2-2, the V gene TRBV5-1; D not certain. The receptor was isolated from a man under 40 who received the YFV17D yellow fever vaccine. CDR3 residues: CASSPHSTGELFF. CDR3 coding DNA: TGCGCCAGCAGCCCGCATTCCACCGGGGAGCTGTTTTTT. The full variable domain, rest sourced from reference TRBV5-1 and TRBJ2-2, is KAGVTQTPRYLIKTRGQQVTLSCSPISGHRSVSWYQQTPGQGLQFLFEYFSETQRNKGNFPGRFSGRQFSNSRSEMNVSTLELGDSALYLCASSPHSTGELFFGEGSRLTVL.